These T cell receptor beta chains were read from a single sample in a study of blood T cell repertoires in COVID-19. Assay: immunoSEQ multiplex PCR; the TCRdb copy retains only in-frame clones and omits some. The sample shows about 220,000 clones, 65% to 85% of them seen only once. The sequenced material came from peripheral blood. The receptors stem from a human donor in a cohort sampled during active COVID-19. CDR3s include the opening cysteine and the closing phenylalanine or tryptophan. The D gene is left open where the match is weak. Only part of the rows carry a size: once, few, many, or a class if the clone is expanded.

NA	TRBV11-2	TRBJ1-5	once	CASSFTGGNQPQHF	TGTGCCAGCAGCTTCACGGGGGGGAATCAGCCCCAGCATTTT
TRBD1	TRBV28	TRBJ1-3	NA	CASRLGQRNTIYF	TGTGCCAGCAGGCTGGGACAGAGAAACACCATATATTTT
TRBD1	TRBV30	TRBJ2-7	NA	CAWGRDSRSYEQYF	TGTGCCTGGGGTAGGGACAGTCGAAGCTACGAGCAGTACTTC
NA	TRBV12-3/TRBV12-4	TRBJ2-7	NA	CASSLDRDEQYF	TGTGCCAGCAGTTTAGACAGGGACGAGCAGTACTTC
TRBD1	TRBV28	TRBJ2-7	NA	CASSSPGQSPYEQYF	TGTGCCAGCAGTTCCCCGGGACAGAGCCCCTACGAGCAGTACTTC
TRBD1	TRBV30	TRBJ1-2	NA	CAWSLTGQGGGYTF	TGTGCCTGGAGTTTAACCGGACAGGGCGGTGGCTACACCTTC
TRBD1	TRBV7-6	TRBJ1-2	NA	CASSLPRQGSGYTF	TGTGCCAGCAGCTTACCCCGACAGGGCAGTGGCTACACCTTC
NA	TRBV24-1	TRBJ2-1	NA	CATSFSSSYNEQFF	TGTGCCACCTCTTTCTCGAGCTCCTACAATGAGCAGTTCTTC
TRBD1	TRBV6-5	TRBJ1-3	many	CATQTGEGGNTIYF	TGTGCCACCCAGACAGGGGAGGGTGGAAACACCATATATTTT
NA	TRBV18	TRBJ1-6	NA	CASSPSPPAGNSPLHF	TGTGCCAGCTCACCATCCCCCCCGGCGGGTAATTCACCCCTCCACTTT
NA	TRBV7-2	TRBJ2-2	NA	CASSLAQTNTGELFF	TGTGCCAGCAGCTTAGCGCAGACGAACACCGGGGAGCTGTTTTTT
NA	TRBV30	TRBJ1-3	once	CAWSLDSSSGNTIYF	TGTGCCTGGAGTCTCGACTCGAGCTCTGGAAACACCATATATTTT
NA	TRBV5-1	TRBJ1-1	NA	CASSPRQGYRANTEAFF	TGCGCCAGCAGCCCCCGCCAAGGATACAGGGCGAACACTGAAGCTTTCTTT
NA	TRBV28	TRBJ2-5	NA	CASAGGLETQYF	TGTGCCAGCGCCGGGGGGCTAGAGACCCAGTACTTC
TRBD2	TRBV19	TRBJ2-4	NA	CASRTSGNIQYF	TGTGCCAGTAGGACTAGCGGAAACATTCAGTACTTC
NA	TRBV2	TRBJ1-5	NA	CASNGVGNQPQHF	TGTGCCAGCAACGGGGTAGGGAATCAGCCCCAGCATTTT
TRBD1	TRBV7-8	TRBJ2-5	NA	CASSSARDRRLETQYF	TGTGCCAGCAGCTCGGCCAGGGACAGGAGACTAGAGACCCAGTACTTC
TRBD1	TRBV24-1	TRBJ2-1	NA	CATRDRGYNEQFF	TGTGCCACCCGGGACAGGGGCTACAATGAGCAGTTCTTC
NA	TRBV27	TRBJ1-6	NA	CASSPLQTSSYNSPLHF	TGTGCCAGCAGTCCACTACAAACGAGCTCCTATAATTCACCCCTCCACTTT
TRBD1	TRBV19	TRBJ2-2	NA	CASSKNDRVETGELFF	TGTGCCAGTAGTAAAAACGACAGGGTAGAAACCGGGGAGCTGTTTTTT
TRBD2	TRBV7-2	TRBJ2-2	NA	CASSFRSGANTGELFF	TGTGCCAGCAGCTTTAGGAGCGGGGCGAACACCGGGGAGCTGTTTTTT
NA	TRBV5-1	TRBJ1-1	NA	CASRRQGNTEAFF	TGCGCCAGCAGGCGGCAGGGGAACACTGAAGCTTTCTTT
NA	TRBV28	TRBJ2-5	NA	CASRKQGETQYF	TGTGCCAGCCGAAAGCAGGGGGAGACCCAGTACTTC
NA	TRBV19	TRBJ1-5	NA	CATTRTAKSNQPQHF	TGTGCCACTACCAGGACAGCCAAAAGCAATCAGCCCCAGCATTTT
NA	TRBV30	TRBJ2-5	NA	CAWSVGGPRVTQYF	TGTGCCTGGAGTGTAGGGGGTCCCCGTGTGACCCAGTACTTC
NA	TRBV3-1/TRBV3-2	TRBJ2-7	NA	CASSRQRVDEQYF	TGTGCCAGCAGCCGTCAACGAGTGGACGAGCAGTACTTC
TRBD2	TRBV19	TRBJ2-5	NA	CASSTGTTVRTQYF	TGTGCCAGTAGTACCGGGACTACCGTAAGGACCCAGTACTTC
TRBD2	TRBV6-5	TRBJ2-5	NA	CASSSFSGGAETQYF	TGTGCCAGCAGTTCCTTTAGCGGGGGGGCTGAGACCCAGTACTTC
NA	TRBV24-1	TRBJ2-5	NA	CATSDFSGLQETQYF	TGTGCCACCAGTGATTTTAGCGGACTACAAGAGACCCAGTACTTC
NA	TRBV24-1	TRBJ2-5	NA	CATSDPLGENQETQYF	TGTGCCACCAGTGACCCCTTGGGAGAGAACCAAGAGACCCAGTACTTC
NA	TRBV5-1	TRBJ1-5	NA	CASSLDGSNQPQHF	TGCGCCAGCAGCTTGGACGGTAGCAATCAGCCCCAGCATTTT
TRBD1	TRBV6-2/TRBV6-3	TRBJ1-4	NA	CASSFIFPGQGGEKLFF	TGTGCCAGCAGTTTCATCTTTCCGGGACAGGGCGGTGAAAAACTGTTTTTT
NA	TRBV27	TRBJ1-6	NA	CASSGGEAANSPLHF	TGTGCCAGTTCCGGGGGAGAAGCCGCGAATTCACCCCTCCACTTT
TRBD1	TRBV28	TRBJ1-5	once	CASSFGGAGGSNQPQHF	TGTGCCAGCAGTTTCGGGGGGGCAGGGGGAAGCAATCAGCCCCAGCATTTT
TRBD1	TRBV11-3	TRBJ2-7	NA	CASSLDSEQGVGEQYF	TGTGCCAGCAGCTTAGATTCCGAACAGGGGGTAGGGGAGCAGTACTTC
TRBD1	TRBV19	TRBJ2-7	NA	CASSHRTGSYEQYF	TGTGCCAGTAGTCATCGGACAGGTTCCTACGAGCAGTACTTC
TRBD1	TRBV18	TRBJ1-1	NA	CASSPPNPGQGGTEAFF	TGTGCCAGCTCACCACCTAACCCCGGACAGGGAGGAACTGAAGCTTTCTTT
NA	TRBV18	TRBJ1-3	NA	CASSGQGNTIYF	TGTGCCAGCTCTGGACAGGGAAACACCATATATTTT
TRBD1	TRBV9	TRBJ2-7	NA	CASSTGQGPYEQYF	TGTGCCAGCAGCACAGGACAGGGGCCCTACGAGCAGTACTTC
TRBD1	TRBV25-1	TRBJ1-1	NA	CASSPDRGINTEAFF	TGTGCCAGCAGCCCAGACAGGGGGATTAACACTGAAGCTTTCTTT
NA	TRBV7-9	TRBJ1-1	few	CASSSSGTLNTEAFF	TGTGCCAGCAGCTCCTCCGGGACTCTGAACACTGAAGCTTTCTTT
NA	TRBV9	TRBJ2-2	NA	CASSPRARENTGELFF	TGTGCCAGCAGCCCCCGCGCCAGGGAGAACACCGGGGAGCTGTTTTTT